The present T cell receptor beta chain was sequenced within a study of cytomegalovirus exposure and HLA in healthy donors. Primers for the PCR totalled 60 Vbeta and 13 Jbeta. Sequencing was performed with immunoSEQ multiplex PCR; in TCRdb, only in-frame clones are kept and a portion is missing. The sample consists of 150,000 to 200,000 clones, about 70% of them appearing once. Germline V gives CDR1 SGDLS, CDR2 YYNGEE. This CDR3 comprises 15 residues. Trimming removed 4 bases from V and 0 bases from J; junction bases left unmatched: 5. The receptor was isolated from a woman aged 18-29 years in good health and CMV-seropositive. The specimen was PBMCs. The V gene is TRBV9, the J gene TRBJ1-1, with 8 bases matching TRBD1. CDR3 nucleotides: TGTGCCAGCAGCACCCGGACAGGGATGAACACTGAAGCTTTCTTT. It yields the protein CASSTRTGMNTEAFF.